Below, 29 T cell receptor beta chains from the same sample are listed, as sequenced in a study of CD8 T cells in ankylosing spondylitis. TCRdb recomputed calls from the 5' RACE reads with MiXCR, one row per CDR3 protein. The table records 210,000 or so distinct CDR3 sequences, 8% to 9% of them present only once. Sequencing was performed on blood, either unsorted or a sorted T cell fraction (not recorded which). Every receptor here comes from a female donor with ankylosing spondylitis or in good health (not recorded which).

V and J are TRBV3-1 and TRBJ1-5, with D perhaps TRBD1 (5 bases). V shed 1 base and J shed 2 bases, with 9 bases lying between them. Germline CDR1 reads LGHDT; CDR2 reads YNNKEL (reference sequence). The CDR3 spans 15 residues. Here the CDR3 DNA reads TGTGCCAGCAGCCAAGGGGGAGGGGGCAATCAGCCCCAGCATTTT. Protein product: CASSQGGGGNQPQHF.

This clonotype has at least ten counts. The chain uses TRBV14 and TRBJ2-3, with a tentative D call TRBD2 (5 bases). Trimming took 1 base from V and 2 from J, leaving 10 bases between them. In germline, CDR1 is SGHDN, CDR2 FVKESK. The CDR3 runs to 15 residues. For the CDR3, the DNA is TGTGCCAGCAGCCAAGGGAGGTGGATCACAGATACGCAGTATTTT. Translation gives CASSQGRWITDTQYF.

This clonotype was observed many times. This chain uses TRBV9 with TRBJ2-1; the D gene is possibly TRBD2 (6 bases). The CDR3 totals 16 residues. The germline V gene encodes CDR1 SGDLS and CDR2 YYNGEE. The germline V and J ends were trimmed by 3 bases and 4 bases, with 17 bases remaining between them. The CDR3 region is CASSAEGLTGYNEQFF. CDR3 sequence (DNA): TGTGCCAGCAGCGCGGAGGGGCTAACTGGTTACAATGAGCAGTTCTTC.

The chain couples TRBV7-2 to TRBJ2-5; 10 positions agree with TRBD2. The V gene end was trimmed by 6 bases and the J gene end by 5 bases; junction bases not matched to a gene: 15. The V gene's germline CDR1 is SGHTA and CDR2 FQGNSA. The CDR3 has 17 amino acids. DNA of the CDR3: TGTGCCAGCAGGGGTAGAGGAGCGGGAGGGCCGGGTGAGACCCAGTACTTC. Amino acid sequence: CASRGRGAGGPGETQYF.

This clonotype appeared many times. This chain links TRBV24-1 with TRBJ1-2; D may be TRBD1 (5 bases). Germline-derived CDR1 and CDR2 are KGHDR and SFDVKD. The V end lost 4 bases, the J end lost 4 bases, and 12 bases lay between the germline ends. The CDR3 is 14 residues long. This CDR3 reads CATSDSGRTYGYTF. CDR3 nucleotides: TGTGCCACCAGTGACTCGGGACGGACCTATGGCTACACCTTC.

This chain joins TRBV11-2 and TRBJ2-7; D possibly corresponds to TRBD2 (5 bases). This CDR3 region has 16 residues. Trimming stripped 3 bases from V and 0 bases from J, with 15 bases between. Germline CDR1 and CDR2: SGHAT and FQNNGV. CDR3 region: CASSFSGVMSSYEQYF. The CDR3 DNA follows: TGTGCCAGCAGCTTCTCCGGGGTGATGAGCTCCTACGAGCAGTACTTC. Full variable domain (rest looked up from reference TRBV11-2 and TRBJ2-7): EAGVAQSPRYKIIEKRQSVAFWCNPISGHATLYWYQQILGQGPKLLIQFQNNGVVDDSQLPKDRFSAERLKGVDSTLKIQPAKLEDSAVYLCASSFSGVMSSYEQYFGPGTRLTVT.

This clonotype occurred many times. CDR3 residues: CASSQVPNTDTQYF. The CDR3 nucleotides read TGTGCCAGCAGCCAAGTTCCGAACACAGATACGCAGTATTTT. The V and J genes are TRBV4-2 and TRBJ2-3; D ambiguous. The CDR3 runs to 14 residues. Germline CDR1 LGHNA, CDR2 YNFKEQ. Between the trimmed V and J ends, which lost 1 base and 2 bases, there was a span of 7 bases.

Ten or more counts support this clonotype. The J gene is TRBJ1-1, the V gene TRBV7-9, with a weak D call TRBD1 (6 bases). Germline CDR1 and CDR2: SEHNR and FQNEAQ (reference sequence). The CDR3 totals 15 residues. Trimming stripped 4 bases from V and 1 base from J, with 13 bases between. CDR3: CASSSRGTPNTEAFF. The CDR3, as DNA: TGTGCCAGCAGCTCCCGGGGGACACCGAACACTGAAGCTTTCTTT.

This clonotype was observed many times. J is TRBJ1-5 and V is TRBV28, with no clear D. The CDR3 totals 14 residues. V dropped 2 bases and J dropped 3 bases, with 8 bases sitting between them. Germline CDR1 reads MDHEN; CDR2 reads SYDVKM. CDR3 sequence (DNA): TGTGCCAGCAGTTTAAGCCTAATCAATCAGCCCCAGCATTTT. As protein: CASSLSLINQPQHF.

This clonotype has at least ten counts. The V and J genes are TRBV12-3 or TRBV12-4 and TRBJ1-2; TRBD1 aligns across 7 bases. The CDR3 extends over 14 amino acids. With V trimmed by 6 bases and J by 4 bases, 8 bases remained unmatched. CDR3 sequence: CASRATEGAYGYTF. CDR3 nucleotides: TGTGCCAGCAGGGCCACGGAGGGGGCCTATGGCTACACCTTC.

The sample holds many counts of this clonotype. The chain couples TRBV5-1 to TRBJ2-1; weak D call: TRBD2 (6 bases). The CDR3 has 14 amino acids. Looked up from germline, CDR1 is SGHRS and CDR2 is YFSETQ. Trimming took off 7 bases at V and 6 bases at J, with 17 bases between the two ends. The CDR3, as DNA: TGCGCCAGCCGCCCGTTGCTCGGGGGCAATGAGCAGTTCTTC. Translating it yields CASRPLLGGNEQFF.

This clonotype was counted ten times or more. The chain joins TRBV6-1 to TRBJ2-1; weak D call: TRBD1 (5 bases). This CDR3 is built from 15 residues. Trimming removed 5 bases from V and 5 bases from J, with 16 bases in between. Germline V gene data show CDR1 as MNHNS and CDR2 as SASEGT. The CDR3 DNA follows: TGTGCCAGCAGTCGCCACAGGAATCTTGACAATGAGCAGTTCTTC. It encodes CASSRHRNLDNEQFF.

On this clonotype: This may stem from a read error, because a much larger clone lies one nucleotide away. The V and J genes are TRBV19 and TRBJ2-5, with D hard to call. The CDR3 has 12 residues. Germline-derived CDR1 and CDR2 are LNHDA and SQIVND (reference sequence). CDR3 amino acids: CVSRTDGETQYF. CDR3 nucleotide sequence: TGTGTCAGTAGAACAGATGGAGAGACCCAGTACTTC.

This clonotype was seen many times. The chain has TRBV4-3 and TRBJ2-1; D not certain. Between the trimmed V and J ends, which lost 0 bases and 1 base, there was a span of 7 bases. The CDR3 contains 15 residues. The germline CDR1 and CDR2 sequences are LGHNA and YSLEER. The CDR3 is CASSQDRRSYNEQFF. The CDR3 bases are TGCGCCAGCAGCCAAGACCGCCGATCCTACAATGAGCAGTTCTTC.

In this sample, this clonotype turned up many times. The chain has TRBV10-3 and TRBJ2-3; D may be TRBD1 (5 bases). V shed 6 bases and J shed 4 bases, with 11 bases lying between them. CDR3 size: 13 residues. The germline V gene encodes CDR1 ENHRY and CDR2 SYGVKD. Here the CDR3 reads CAIRQGGSDTQYF. As DNA, the CDR3 is TGTGCCATCAGGCAGGGTGGCTCAGATACGCAGTATTTT.

At least ten counts were recorded for this clonotype. V and J are TRBV2 and TRBJ2-3; 13 nucleotides agree with TRBD2. CDR3 length: 16 residues. Germline V lookup: CDR1 SNHLY, CDR2 FYNNEI. Trimming removed 6 bases from V and 7 bases from J; junction bases left unmatched: 10. CDR3 in DNA: TGTGCCAGCAGCAAAGAGACTAGCGGGAGGATATATACGCAGTATTTT. This translates into CASSKETSGRIYTQYF.

This clonotype was recorded many times. The V and J genes are TRBV29-1 and TRBJ1-2; D is possibly TRBD1 (5 bases). The germline CDR1 and CDR2 sequences are SQVTM and ANQGSEA. The CDR3 consists of 12 residues. V shed 3 bases and J shed 7 bases, with 12 bases lying between them. CDR3 nucleotides: TGCAGCGTTGAGGCAGGGCGGGGTGGCTACACCTTC. It translates to CSVEAGRGGYTF.

In this sample, this clonotype turned up many times. This chain joins TRBV12-3 or TRBV12-4 and TRBJ2-1; possible D gene TRBD2, 6 bases. CDR3 length: 15 residues. Trimming took 2 bases from V and 8 from J, leaving 16 bases between them. CDR3 bases: TGTGCCAGCAGTTTACTCGGACTGGGGGGTGATGAGCAGTTCTTC. This encodes CASSLLGLGGDEQFF.

This chain connects TRBV7-2 to TRBJ2-3, with 11 bases fitting TRBD2. There are 16 residues in the CDR3. V shed 5 bases, J shed 5 bases, and the junction held 9 bases outside the gene matches. Germline V CDR1 and CDR2: SGHTA, FQGNSA. The CDR3 is CASSPLGLAAIDTQYF. CDR3 sequence (DNA): TGTGCCAGCAGCCCCCTGGGACTAGCGGCTATAGATACGCAGTATTTT.

This clonotype was detected many times. This chain links TRBV5-5 with TRBJ1-2, with 7 bases that match TRBD1. This CDR3 comprises 14 residues. Germline V CDR1 and CDR2: SGHKS, YYEKEE (reference sequence). V trimming: 9 bases; J trimming: 8 bases; junction bases outside the gene matches: 16. CDR3 region: CATTRTGIGRGYTF. DNA of the CDR3: TGTGCCACCACCCGGACAGGCATCGGTAGAGGCTACACCTTC.

The genes are TRBV19 and TRBJ1-2; D is unclear. CDR3 size: 14 residues. Trimming removed 3 bases at V and 3 bases at J, with 11 bases between. In germline, CDR1 is LNHDA, CDR2 SQIVND (reference sequence). This CDR3 reads CASSIPPSDYGYTF. The DNA for the CDR3 is TGTGCCAGTAGTATCCCTCCTTCCGACTATGGCTACACCTTC.

This clonotype has just a few counts. The chain links TRBV7-2 to TRBJ1-2; TRBD1 is a possible D gene (6 bases). This CDR3 spans 13 amino acids. In germline, CDR1 is SGHTA, CDR2 FQGNSA. Trimming pared 5 bases from V and 4 bases from J, leaving 11 bases between. The CDR3 DNA is TGTGCCAGCAGCGCCCCAGGGGTCTATGGCTACACCTTC. Translation: CASSAPGVYGYTF. Full variable domain (missing parts from reference TRBV7-2 and TRBJ1-2): GAGVSQSPSNKVTEKGKDVELRCDPISGHTALYWYRQSLGQGLEFLIYFQGNSAPDKSGLPSDRFSAERTGGSVSTLTIQRTQQEDSAVYLCASSAPGVYGYTFGSGTRLTVV.

This clonotype was picked up many times. This sequence joins TRBV4-3 and TRBJ2-3, with 8 bases fitting TRBD1. CDR1 LGHNA and CDR2 YSLEER come from the germline V gene. J lost 4 bases, V lost 0 bases, and 6 bases had no gene match. The CDR3 totals 16 residues. DNA for the CDR3: TGCGCCAGCAGCCAAGATACAGGGGGGATCGCAGATACGCAGTATTTT. Translated, it gives CASSQDTGGIADTQYF.

This clonotype was found a few times. A much larger clone is a single base away; this may be a read error. The chain has TRBV5-1 and TRBJ1-1, with D hard to call. The CDR3 extends over 14 amino acids. CDR1 and CDR2 (germline): SGHRS, YFSETQ. The CDR3 here is CASSPQSSNSEAFF. The CDR3 nucleotides are TGCGCCAGCAGTCCACAGAGCTCGAACTCTGAAGCTTTCTTT.

Ten or more counts support this clonotype. V and J are TRBV5-1 and TRBJ2-7, with 15 bases matching TRBD2. The J segment lost 6 bases and the V segment lost 3 bases, leaving 7 bases of the junction unmatched. CDR3 length: 16 residues. Germline CDR1 is SGHRS and CDR2 is YFSETQ. This CDR3 is CASSSGLAGGTSEQYF. The CDR3 DNA sequence: TGCGCCAGCAGCTCTGGACTAGCGGGAGGGACAAGCGAGCAGTACTTC.

This clonotype was seen many times. J is TRBJ2-7 and V is TRBV12-3 or TRBV12-4; no clear D gene. CDR3 length: 12 amino acids. V lost 7 bases and J lost 7, with 14 bases in between. CDR3 DNA sequence: TGTGCCAGCAACCCCGGAGTGGGGGAGCAGTACTTC. Protein product: CASNPGVGEQYF.

This clonotype occurred many times. The chain recombines TRBV10-2 with TRBJ1-2; TRBD1 aligns across 10 bases. V lost 4 bases and J lost 4; bases outside the gene matches: 3. Germline CDR1 WSHSY, CDR2 SAAADI. The CDR3 runs 14 residues. The CDR3 reads CASSARQGAYGYTF. The CDR3 coding sequence is TGCGCCAGCAGTGCCCGACAGGGGGCCTATGGCTACACCTTC.

This clonotype showed up many times. The V gene is TRBV6-2 or TRBV6-3, the J gene TRBJ2-7; no reliable D call. The V and J ends lost 2 bases and 5 bases respectively, with 10 bases between them. This CDR3 has 13 amino acids. CDR1 and CDR2 (germline): MNHEY, SVGEGT. CDR3 in DNA: TGTGCCAGCAGTTACGGTGGTACGGACGAGCAGTACTTC. Translated: CASSYGGTDEQYF.

This clonotype was picked up a small number of times. Mismatch with germline at one junction end may stem from a read error. The rearrangement uses TRBV18 and TRBJ2-7; 11 bases line up with TRBD2. Germline CDR1 KGHSH, CDR2 LQKENI. This CDR3 is built from 16 residues. CDR3 bases: TGTGTCAGCTCACCATCACTAGCGGGAGTTAAGCGCAAGCAGTACTTC. Translated, it gives CVSSPSLAGVKRKQYF.